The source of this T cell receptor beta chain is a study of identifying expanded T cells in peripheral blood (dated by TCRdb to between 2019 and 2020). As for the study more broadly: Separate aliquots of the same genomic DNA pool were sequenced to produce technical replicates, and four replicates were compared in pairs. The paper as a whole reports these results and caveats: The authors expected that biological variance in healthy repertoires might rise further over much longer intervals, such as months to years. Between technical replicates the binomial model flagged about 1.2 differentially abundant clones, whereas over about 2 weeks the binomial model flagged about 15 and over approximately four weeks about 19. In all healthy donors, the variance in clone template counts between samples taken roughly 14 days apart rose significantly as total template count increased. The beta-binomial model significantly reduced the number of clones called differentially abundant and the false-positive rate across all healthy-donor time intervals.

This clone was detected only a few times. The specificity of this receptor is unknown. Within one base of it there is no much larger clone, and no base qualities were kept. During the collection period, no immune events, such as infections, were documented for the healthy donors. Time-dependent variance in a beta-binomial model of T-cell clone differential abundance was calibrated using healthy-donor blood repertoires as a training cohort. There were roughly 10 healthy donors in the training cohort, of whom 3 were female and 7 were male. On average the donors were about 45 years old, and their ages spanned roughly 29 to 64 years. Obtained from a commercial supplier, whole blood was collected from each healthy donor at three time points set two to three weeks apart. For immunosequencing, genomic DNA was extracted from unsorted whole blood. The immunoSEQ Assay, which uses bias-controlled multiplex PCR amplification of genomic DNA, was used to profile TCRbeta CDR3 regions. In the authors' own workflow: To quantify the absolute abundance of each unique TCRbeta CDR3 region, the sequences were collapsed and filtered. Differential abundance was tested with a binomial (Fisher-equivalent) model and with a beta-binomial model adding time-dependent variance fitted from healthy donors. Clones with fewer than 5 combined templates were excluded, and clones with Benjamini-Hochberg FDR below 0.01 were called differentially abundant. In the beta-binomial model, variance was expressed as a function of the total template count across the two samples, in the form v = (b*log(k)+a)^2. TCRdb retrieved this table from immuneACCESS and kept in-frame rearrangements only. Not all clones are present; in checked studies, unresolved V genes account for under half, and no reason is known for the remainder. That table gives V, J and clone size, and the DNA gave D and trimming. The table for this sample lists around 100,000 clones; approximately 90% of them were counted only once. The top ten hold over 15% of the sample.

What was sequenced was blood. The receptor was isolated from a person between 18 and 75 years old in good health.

The nucleotide sequence is TGTGCCAGCAGTAACGAAGGCTCCGTCACTGAAGCTTTCTTT. Its protein product is CASSNEGSVTEAFF. The chain is made from TRBV6-5 and TRBJ1-1, with the D gene too uncertain to name. Its CDR3 holds 14 amino acids, cysteine through phenylalanine. Just the 42-base CDR3 DNA is kept, in frame starting at base 1. Looking up the germline V gene yields CDR1 MNHEY and CDR2 SVGAGI. V and J are truncated by 5 bases and 4 bases respectively, leaving an intervening sequence of 14 bases.